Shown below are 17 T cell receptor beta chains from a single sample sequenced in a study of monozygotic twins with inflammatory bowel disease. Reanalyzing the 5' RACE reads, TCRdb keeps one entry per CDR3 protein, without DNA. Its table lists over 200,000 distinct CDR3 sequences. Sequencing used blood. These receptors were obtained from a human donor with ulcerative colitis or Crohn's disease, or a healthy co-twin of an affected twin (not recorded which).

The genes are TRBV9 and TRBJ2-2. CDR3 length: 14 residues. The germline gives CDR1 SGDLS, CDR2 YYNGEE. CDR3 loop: CASSVGLGSGELFF.

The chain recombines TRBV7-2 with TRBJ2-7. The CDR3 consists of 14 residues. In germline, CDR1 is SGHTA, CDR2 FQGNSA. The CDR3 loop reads CASSLVQATYEQYF.

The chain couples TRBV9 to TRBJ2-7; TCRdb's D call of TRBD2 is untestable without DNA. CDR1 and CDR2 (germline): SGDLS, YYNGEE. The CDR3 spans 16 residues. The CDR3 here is CASTPGLAGGRHEQYF.

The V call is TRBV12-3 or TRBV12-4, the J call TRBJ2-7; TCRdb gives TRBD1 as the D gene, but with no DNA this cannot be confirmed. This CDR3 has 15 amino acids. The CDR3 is CASRRMTGPGYEQYF.

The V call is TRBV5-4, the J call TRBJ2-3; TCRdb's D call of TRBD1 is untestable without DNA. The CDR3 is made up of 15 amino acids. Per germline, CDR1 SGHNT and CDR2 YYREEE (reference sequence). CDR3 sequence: CASSLGGQFTDTQYF. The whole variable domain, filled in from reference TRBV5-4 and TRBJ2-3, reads ETGVTQSPTHLIKTRGQQVTLRCSSQSGHNTVSWYQQALGQGPQFIFQYYREEENGRGNFPPRFSGLQFPNYSSELNVNALELDDSALYLCASSLGGQFTDTQYFGPGTRLTVL.

This chain's CDR3 is CDTSLLTENTGELFF. The chain carries TRBV15 and TRBJ2-2. Germline-derived CDR1 and CDR2 are LNHNV and YYDKDF (reference sequence). The CDR3 length is 15 residues. The full variable domain, in which reference TRBV15 and TRBJ2-2 provide the parts outside the CDR3, is DAMVIQNPRYQVTQFGKPVTLSCSQTLNHNVMYWYQQKSSQAPKLLFHYYDKDFNNEADTPDNFQSRRPNTSFCFLDIRSPGLGDTAMYLCDTSLLTENTGELFFGEGSRLTVL.

This CDR3 reads CSVYSRSNQPQHF. This chain connects TRBV29-1 to TRBJ1-5. Germline V gives CDR1 SQVTM, CDR2 ANQGSEA. The CDR3 consists of 13 residues.

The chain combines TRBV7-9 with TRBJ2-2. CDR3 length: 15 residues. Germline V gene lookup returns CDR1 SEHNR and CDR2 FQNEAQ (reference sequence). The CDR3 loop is CASSSYLADTGELFF.

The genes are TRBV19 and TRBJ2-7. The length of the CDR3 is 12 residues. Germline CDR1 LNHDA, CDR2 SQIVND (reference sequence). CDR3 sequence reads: CASRGMGYEQYF.

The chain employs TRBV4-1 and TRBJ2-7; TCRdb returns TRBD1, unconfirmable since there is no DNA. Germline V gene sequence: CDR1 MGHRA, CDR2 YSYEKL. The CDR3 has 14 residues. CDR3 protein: CASSPGQDNYEQYF.

CDR3 protein: CASSREVFSGNTIYF. The chain combines TRBV4-2 with TRBJ1-3. The V gene's germline CDR1 is LGHNA and CDR2 YNFKEQ. This CDR3 spans 15 amino acids.

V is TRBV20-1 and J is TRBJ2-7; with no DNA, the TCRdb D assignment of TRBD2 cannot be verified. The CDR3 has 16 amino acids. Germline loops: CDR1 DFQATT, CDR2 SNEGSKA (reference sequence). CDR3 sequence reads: CSARSPSGRARYEQYF.

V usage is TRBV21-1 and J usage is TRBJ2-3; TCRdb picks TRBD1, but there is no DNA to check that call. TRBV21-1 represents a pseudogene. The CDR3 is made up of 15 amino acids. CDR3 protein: CASRRKHGMPDTQYF.

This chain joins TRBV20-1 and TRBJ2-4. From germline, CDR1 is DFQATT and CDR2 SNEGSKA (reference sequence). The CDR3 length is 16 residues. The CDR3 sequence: CSARGTISLAKNIQYF.

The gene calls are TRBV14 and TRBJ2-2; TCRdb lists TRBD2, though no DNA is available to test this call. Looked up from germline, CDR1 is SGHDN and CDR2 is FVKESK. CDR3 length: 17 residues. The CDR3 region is CASSQATSGDNTGELFF.

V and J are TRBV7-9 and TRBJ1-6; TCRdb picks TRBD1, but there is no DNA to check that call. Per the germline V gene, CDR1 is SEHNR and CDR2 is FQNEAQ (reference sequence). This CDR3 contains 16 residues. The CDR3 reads CASSFGSGPNNSPLHF.

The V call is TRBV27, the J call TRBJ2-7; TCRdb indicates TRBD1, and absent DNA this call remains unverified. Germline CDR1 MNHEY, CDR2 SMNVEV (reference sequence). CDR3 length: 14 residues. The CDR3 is CASSSRQGVNEQYF.